The clone carrying this T cell receptor (beta chain) was seen a few times. Its antigen remains unknown. The J segment lost 5 bases and the V segment lost 4 bases, leaving 3 bases of the junction unmatched. The germline V gene encodes CDR1 DFQATT and CDR2 SNEGSKA (reference sequence). The CDR3 spans 13 residues. The record originates from a study of T-cell reconstitution after alpha-beta-depleted transplantation in children. Study findings and constraints: There were some patients whose high TCRbeta diversity at day 60 came from surviving recipient T cells and thymic progenitors. Newly generated T cells supplied most T-cell counts and diversity one year post-transplant. Reported findings indicate that, about two months after transplant, alpha-beta T cells came from several hundred expanded clones, which were derived from non-depleted graft cells.

Unique molecular identifiers tagged the TCRbeta library. TCRdb fed the PCR reads into MiXCR, producing one record per CDR3 protein. The data contain some 550,000 distinct CDR3 sequences, roughly 23% of them seen just once; the ten biggest clones take up 13% to 15%. The sequence derives from a boy under two years old who had a stem cell transplant for acute myeloid leukemia, so the T cells may come from the graft donor. The J gene is TRBJ2-1, the V gene TRBV20-1, with 9 bases lining up with TRBD2. Sequenced here: PBMCs, mostly from graft donor cells, sampled 360 days after TCRalphabeta/CD19-depleted stem cell transplant. This chain's CDR3 is CSATGLANNEQFF. The CDR3 nucleotides are TGCAGTGCTACGGGACTAGCCAACAATGAGCAGTTCTTC.